This T cell receptor beta chain stems from a study of T cells expressing NK-cell markers. Looking at the study overall: Sorted CD3+CD56+NKG2C+, CD3+CD56+NKG2C- and CD3+CD56-NKG2C+ T cells provided the TCR beta repertoires. Within the sequenced cohort of eight donors, seven exhibited HCMV seropositivity and one was seronegative.

There are 15 residues in the CDR3. UMIs accompanied the 5'RACE template switching by which TCR beta cDNA was made. TCRdb reprocessed the 5' RACE reads and stores each CDR3 protein as one record, lacking DNA. Its clone listing holds about 260,000 distinct CDR3 sequences. The TCR comes from a man younger than 35 in good health. The sequenced sample consisted of blood T cells: a sorted CD56 or NKG2C T cell subset, CD4+ or CD8+ T cells, or bulk PBMC T cells (not recorded which). J is TRBJ2-1 and V is TRBV12-3 or TRBV12-4; the TCRdb call, TRBD2, lacks DNA for checking. The CDR3 region is CASSYLRERRNEQFF.